These T cell receptor beta chains were read from a single sample in a study of blood T cell repertoires in COVID-19. Some clones are missing from TCRdb's copy, which holds only in-frame ones; the method was immunoSEQ multiplex PCR. The data show some 110,000 clones, with approximately 89% seen just once and 3.5% to 5.5% held by the top ten. Input material: peripheral blood. These receptors were taken from a man in his forties or fifties with acute or convalescent COVID-19. The CDR3 runs from the conserved cysteine through the conserved F or W. The size of a clone is reported for some rows only, either as once, few or many, or as a class for expanded clones.

>16|TRBJ2-6|TRBV6-6|few
CASRPGQGAGANVLTF
>14|TRBJ2-7|TRBV18|.
CASSPPTGSYEQYF
>15|TRBJ2-3|TRBV9|.
CASSVGQGLADTQYF
>18|TRBJ1-1|TRBV12-5|.
CASGNKPGQGSEGTEAFF
>16|TRBJ1-6|TRBV3-1/TRBV3-2|once
CASSQFPGQRNSPLHF
>14|TRBJ1-6|TRBV5-1|few
CASSDRGNNSPLHF
>15|TRBJ2-7|TRBV7-2|.
CASSFPSAGSYEQYF
>14|TRBJ2-1|TRBV5-1|.
CASSVAGGQNEQFF
>13|TRBJ2-7|TRBV29-1|.
CSVEEIIAGGITF
>15|TRBJ2-5|TRBV6-4|.
CASSAYGSDGETQYF
>13|TRBJ2-7|TRBV7-9|.
CASSGGPLVEQYF
>11|TRBJ2-3|TRBV10-3|.
CAISDLDTQYF
>15|TRBJ2-1|TRBV18|.
CASSTGRGTSDEQFF
>12|TRBJ2-1|TRBV20-1|.
CSASRGGNEQFF
>16|TRBJ2-5|TRBV7-9|.
CASSLGGSGGGETQYF
>16|TRBJ1-5|TRBV6-2/TRBV6-3|.
CASSQGQSLFNQPQHF
>15|TRBJ1-1|TRBV6-5|.
CASSYSVGQGTEAFF
>16|TRBJ2-3|TRBV21-1|.
CASSNGGAGGGDTQYF
>14|TRBJ2-1|TRBV3-1/TRBV3-2|.
CASSQAASYNEQFF
>14|TRBJ1-5|TRBV19|.
CASSSRQYNQPQHF
>17|TRBJ2-3|TRBV15|.
CATSRVGGQGYTDTQYF
>16|TRBJ2-5|TRBV9|.
CASSVGTGPVLETQYF
>12|TRBJ1-2|TRBV19|once
CASRQGLNGYTF
>15|TRBJ1-6|TRBV15|.
CATSRVGGSNSPLHF
>15|TRBJ2-7|TRBV7-4|.
CASRTNRDNPYEQYF
>17|TRBJ1-2|TRBV7-9|.
CASSSKPTGDRNYGYTF
>15|TRBJ2-1|TRBV6-6|.
CASRVSGNSYNEQFF
>15|TRBJ2-5|TRBV30|.
CALTRTSGRGETQYF
>16|TRBJ2-3|TRBV5-4|.
CASSSGLAGDTDTQYF
>16|TRBJ2-1|TRBV7-9|.
CASRSPGLLVHNEQFF
>12|TRBJ2-5|TRBV19|.
CASGLATETQYF
>16|TRBJ1-5|TRBV21-1|.
CASSSIDRSLNQPQHF
>16|TRBJ1-2|TRBV19|.
CASSPGQGASIYGYTF
>16|TRBJ1-2|TRBV12-5|.
CASGEDSGQNNYGYTF
>16|TRBJ1-3|TRBV2|.
CASSTFQGITGNTIYF
>13|TRBJ2-7|TRBV5-8|.
CASSLGQIYEQYF
>16|TRBJ2-2|TRBV25-1|.
CASSDAGLGPTGELFF
>15|TRBJ1-4|TRBV15|.
CATSRSTDSGEKLFF
>15|TRBJ1-1|TRBV6-5|.
CASSYRQGIVTEAFF
>13|TRBJ1-1|TRBV5-6|.
CASSAGWNTEAFF
>15|TRBJ1-2|TRBV5-1|.
CASTEHPTGGKGYTF
>16|TRBJ1-2|TRBV18|.
CASSPRTGLFNYGYTF
>13|TRBJ1-1|TRBV3-1/TRBV3-2|.
CASSQGRGTEAFF
>18|TRBJ1-5|TRBV5-5|once
CASSPNPDRYPSNQPQHF
>16|TRBJ2-3|TRBV6-6|.
CASSSQTSGIADTQYF
>12|TRBJ1-5|TRBV2|few
CASTQSNQPQHF
>15|TRBJ1-5|TRBV27|.
CASSSIGTVDQPQHF
>16|TRBJ1-5|TRBV7-9|.
CASSSSWDTSNQPQHF
>15|TRBJ2-1|TRBV7-9|.
CASSLVSSGSYEQFF
>15|TRBJ1-5|TRBV5-4|few
CASSLDGDRDQPQHF